These 23 T cell receptor beta chains originate from one sample sequenced in a study of T cell repertoires in cytomegalovirus infection. These receptors' antigens are unknown. MiXCR was run by TCRdb on the reads, yielding one entry per CDR3 protein. The sample records roughly 990,000 distinct CDR3 sequences, approximately 33% being singletons. This specimen was cultured CD8+ T cells from PBMCs, taken from culture after CMV antigen stimulation. The source is a human donor in good health (CMV status not recorded). Some clones in this sample may be carry-over from other donors' samples.

In its sample, this clonotype was seen once. This sequence joins TRBV2 and TRBJ1-2; TRBD1 might be the D (6 bases). CDR1 and CDR2 (germline): SNHLY, FYNNEI. The V end lost 8 bases, the J end lost 5 bases, and 12 bases lay between the germline ends. This CDR3 is built from 12 residues. The CDR3 nucleotides are TGTGCCAGCTTGGGGGCAAAGTATGGCTACACCTTC. Amino acids: CASLGAKYGYTF.

This clonotype was seen a handful of times. The chain couples TRBV11-2 to TRBJ1-1; tentatively, D is TRBD1 (5 bases). The CDR3 spans 16 residues. Germline CDR1 is SGHAT and CDR2 is FQNNGV. Trimming removed 5 bases at V and 0 bases at J, with 16 bases between. The CDR3 DNA is TGTGCCAGCAGCCTACGGGGGAAATACGTGAACACTGAAGCTTTCTTT. Translation: CASSLRGKYVNTEAFF.

Ten or more counts support this clonotype. J is TRBJ2-5 and V is TRBV7-9, with 8 bases that match TRBD1. The V segment lost 6 bases and the J segment 5 bases; nucleotides outside the gene matches: 5. Germline lookup yields CDR1 SEHNR and CDR2 FQNEAQ (reference sequence). CDR3 size: 13 residues. The CDR3 loop is CASRSQGVETQYF. The CDR3 DNA sequence: TGTGCCAGCAGATCACAGGGGGTGGAGACCCAGTACTTC.

The chain is built from TRBV28 and TRBJ1-2, with D perhaps TRBD1 (5 bases). The CDR3 totals 16 residues. The germline V gene encodes CDR1 MDHEN and CDR2 SYDVKM. V lost 6 bases and J lost 0, with 17 bases in between. The chain's CDR3 is CASRFALGASNYGYTF. As DNA, the CDR3 is TGTGCCAGCAGATTCGCCCTTGGGGCATCTAACTATGGCTACACCTTC.

This clonotype turned up a few times. The chain combines TRBV4-1 with TRBJ2-4; tentative D call: TRBD1 (6 bases). V lost 5 bases and J 9 bases, leaving 17 bases between the germline ends. The germline V gene has CDR1 MGHRA and CDR2 YSYEKL. The CDR3 runs to 14 residues. The chain's CDR3 is CASSSGAAGGIQYF. The CDR3 coding sequence is TGCGCCAGCAGCTCAGGGGCAGCTGGGGGCATTCAGTACTTC.

This chain connects TRBV7-9 to TRBJ2-7; 7 bases are a match to TRBD1. CDR3 length: 14 amino acids. V lost 4 bases, J lost 4 bases, and 7 bases stayed unmatched. CDR1 SEHNR and CDR2 FQNEAQ come from the germline V gene (reference sequence). For the CDR3, the DNA is TGTGCCAGCAGCTGGCCGGGACAGAATTACGAGCAGTACTTC. It translates to CASSWPGQNYEQYF.

In its sample, this clonotype was seen many times. This rearrangement joins TRBV7-6 to TRBJ2-5; D call uncertain. Trimming shortened V by 5 bases and J by 7 bases, and 11 bases separated the two germline ends. This CDR3 region has 12 residues. Germline CDR1 and CDR2: SGHVS and FNYEAQ. The CDR3 protein is CASSPPLRTQYF. Here the CDR3 DNA reads TGTGCCAGCAGCCCACCGCTCAGGACCCAGTACTTC.

This clonotype was seen more than once but under ten times. The V gene is TRBV7-9, the J gene TRBJ2-3; D unclear. The CDR3 spans 12 residues. Germline V gives CDR1 SEHNR, CDR2 FQNEAQ (reference sequence). V shed 5 bases and J shed 5 bases, with 8 bases lying between them. The CDR3 protein is CASSAAEDTQYF. The CDR3 bases are TGTGCCAGCAGCGCCGCGGAAGATACGCAGTATTTT.

This clonotype occurred a few times. The chain joins TRBV6-2 or TRBV6-3 to TRBJ1-1; the D gene is possibly TRBD1 (5 bases). In germline, CDR1 is MNHEY, CDR2 SVGEGT. CDR3 length: 15 amino acids. V lost 1 base to trimming and J lost 6 bases, with 15 bases between them. In nucleotides, the CDR3 is TGTGCCAGCAGTTACTTTCGGGGGGATAATTCTGAAGCTTTCTTT. It specifies CASSYFRGDNSEAFF.

This clonotype was recorded a few times. The rearrangement uses TRBV5-8 and TRBJ2-1; 8 positions match TRBD2. J lost 9 bases, V lost 6 bases, and 11 bases had no gene match. The germline gives CDR1 SGHTS, CDR2 YDEGEE. This CDR3 spans 14 amino acids. DNA for the CDR3: TGTGCCAGCATCCCGGCAGCGGGGGCGGTTGAGCAGTTCTTC. Protein product: CASIPAAGAVEQFF.

CDR3 DNA sequence: TGTGCCAGCAGCCAAACCGGGACTTTAAAGGAGACCCAGTACTTC. Translating it yields CASSQTGTLKETQYF. The chain carries TRBV11-2 and TRBJ2-5; weak D call: TRBD2 (6 bases). The CDR3 totals 15 residues. CDR1 and CDR2 from the germline V gene are SGHAT and FQNNGV. Between the trimmed V and J ends, which lost 5 bases and 5 bases, there was a span of 18 bases.

This clonotype was recorded a few times. The chain combines TRBV4-1 with TRBJ2-2; TRBD2 agrees at 8 bases. Per germline, CDR1 MGHRA and CDR2 YSYEKL. Germline trimming cut 1 base from V and 5 bases from J; bases unmatched to any gene: 9. CDR3 size: 17 residues. The CDR3 DNA sequence: TGCGCCAGCAGCCAAGTGGGCGCGGGGGGTGGAACCGGGGAGCTGTTTTTT. Amino acids: CASSQVGAGGGTGELFF.

The chain links TRBV15 to TRBJ1-4; D perhaps matches TRBD1 (5 bases). V dropped 5 bases and J dropped 8 bases, with 12 bases sitting between them. This CDR3 has 13 residues. Germline values: CDR1 LNHNV, CDR2 YYDKDF (reference sequence). The CDR3 region has the DNA TGTGCCACCAGCGGGGCTACAAGGGAAAAACTGTTTTTT. Its translation is CATSGATREKLFF. The complete variable domain, with remaining parts taken from reference TRBV15 and TRBJ1-4, reads DAMVIQNPRYQVTQFGKPVTLSCSQTLNHNVMYWYQQKSSQAPKLLFHYYDKDFNNEADTPDNFQSRRPNTSFCFLDIRSPGLGDTAMYLCATSGATREKLFFGSGTQLSVL.

This chain links TRBV2 with TRBJ1-2, with D uncertain. The V end was cut by 7 bases, the J end by 8 bases, with 8 bases between. The CDR3 runs to 10 residues. From germline, CDR1 is SNHLY and CDR2 FYNNEI. The DNA of the CDR3 is TGTGCCAGCACCGACCAGGGCTACACCTTC. Translation: CASTDQGYTF.

V is TRBV4-1 and J is TRBJ2-5; 9 nucleotides agree with TRBD2. This CDR3 is 15 amino acids long. J was trimmed by 4 bases and V by 6 bases; bases with no gene match: 9. CDR1 and CDR2 from the germline V gene are MGHRA and YSYEKL. CDR3 sequence: CASSIRAGGPETQYF. The CDR3 DNA reads as TGCGCCAGCAGTATAAGAGCGGGGGGCCCAGAGACCCAGTACTTC.

The chain carries TRBV7-9 and TRBJ2-3; TRBD2 is a possible D gene (5 bases). V dropped 5 bases and J dropped 0 bases, with 12 bases sitting between them. CDR1 is SEHNR, CDR2 FQNEAQ, per germline (reference sequence). This CDR3 spans 15 amino acids. Here the CDR3 reads CASSPRRTSTDTQYF. CDR3 coding DNA: TGTGCCAGCAGCCCGAGGAGGACTAGCACAGATACGCAGTATTTT.

Only one count was recorded for this clonotype. The chain recombines TRBV11-2 with TRBJ1-2; no definite D call. This CDR3 is 16 amino acids long. Germline CDR1 reads SGHAT; CDR2 reads FQNNGV. Trimming shortened V by 2 bases and J by 8 bases, and 21 bases separated the two germline ends. The CDR3 bases are TGTGCCAGCAGCTTACCGGAGGTCCGGGCGGTACTCGGCTACACCTTC. It specifies CASSLPEVRAVLGYTF.

As to this clonotype: A much larger clone is a single base away; this may be a read error. This chain connects TRBV7-2 to TRBJ2-1; 9 positions match TRBD2. The V gene's germline CDR1 is SGHTA and CDR2 FQGNSA. Germline trimming cut 7 bases from V and 5 bases from J; bases unmatched to any gene: 15. The CDR3 contains 17 residues. The CDR3 here is CASIRGGGGGWNNEQFF. CDR3 sequence (DNA): TGTGCCAGCATCCGCGGGGGGGGGGGGGGGTGGAACAATGAGCAGTTCTTC.

This clonotype was seen a handful of times. The chain recombines TRBV28 with TRBJ2-3, with D tentatively TRBD2 (5 bases). Germline-derived CDR1 and CDR2 are MDHEN and SYDVKM. The V gene lost 5 bases and the J gene lost 3 bases, with 9 bases spanning the gap. The CDR3 consists of 13 residues. CDR3 in amino acids: CASSPLETDTQYF. The CDR3 bases are TGTGCCAGCAGTCCACTAGAAACAGATACGCAGTATTTT.

The chain carries TRBV10-2 and TRBJ1-6; the D is unclear. This CDR3 has 17 amino acids. Germline-derived CDR1 and CDR2 are WSHSY and SAAADI. Trimming shortened V by 2 bases and J by 6 bases, and 17 bases separated the two germline ends. CDR3 residues: CASSEAGPWSVNSPLHF. The CDR3 DNA follows: TGCGCCAGCAGTGAGGCAGGACCTTGGTCGGTTAATTCACCCCTCCACTTT.

In its sample, this clonotype was seen many times. The chain uses TRBV7-9 and TRBJ2-5; D is unclear. The length of the CDR3 is 14 residues. Trimming shortened V by 1 base and J by 7 bases, and 13 bases separated the two germline ends. Germline V gives CDR1 SEHNR, CDR2 FQNEAQ (reference sequence). The CDR3 nucleotides are TGTGCCAGCAGCTTAGTAGCCGTTAGAGGGACCCAGTACTTC. It encodes CASSLVAVRGTQYF.

CDR3 in DNA: TGTGCCAGCAGCGTTCCCAACAATGAGCAGTTCTTC. Its protein is CASSVPNNEQFF. J is TRBJ2-1 and V is TRBV9; no clear D gene. From germline, CDR1 is SGDLS and CDR2 YYNGEE. The V end lost 2 bases, the J end lost 5 bases, and 5 bases lay between the germline ends. The CDR3 is 12 residues long.

This clonotype has only a few counts. The rearrangement links TRBV7-8 to TRBJ2-7; 13 bases are a match to TRBD2. V was pared by 7 bases and J by 0 bases, with 9 bases of the junction left unmatched. CDR3 length: 17 residues. Germline CDR1 is SGHVS and CDR2 is FQNEAQ. CDR3 coding DNA: TGTGCCAGCACCATGGGGACTAGCGGGGTGACCTCCTACGAGCAGTACGTC. Protein product: CASTMGTSGVTSYEQYV.